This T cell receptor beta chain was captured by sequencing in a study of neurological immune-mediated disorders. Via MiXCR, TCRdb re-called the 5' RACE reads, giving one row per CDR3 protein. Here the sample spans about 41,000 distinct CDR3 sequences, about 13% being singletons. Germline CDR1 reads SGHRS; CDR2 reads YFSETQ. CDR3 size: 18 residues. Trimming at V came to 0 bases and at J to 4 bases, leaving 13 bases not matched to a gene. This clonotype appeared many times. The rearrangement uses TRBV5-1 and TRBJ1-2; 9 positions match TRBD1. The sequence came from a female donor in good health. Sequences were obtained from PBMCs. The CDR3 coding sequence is TGCGCCAGCAGCTTGGCCTCCGGGACAGGGAGCAGTGGCTATGGCTACACCTTC. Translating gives CASSLASGTGSSGYGYTF.